This T cell receptor (beta chain) comes out of a study of T cell repertoires in urothelial bladder cancer (dated by TCRdb to between 2018 and 2021). Regarding the research as a whole: Of the 12 resected lesions, three were clinical stage cT0, three were cTa, three were cT1 and three were cT2 or greater. The study compared clonality of the TCR repertoire in bladder tumors against clonality in benign bladder inflammation. About 11 resected bladder lesions, consisting of urothelial carcinoma (UC+) and benign (UC-) specimens, were examined. About a dozen patients with bladder lesions undergoing transurethral resection were identified prospectively. Study-level results and caveats: Carcinoma specimens had a median tumor infiltrating lymphocyte percentage of more than 1.5%, while benign specimens had a median of around 13%. A single T-cell clone reached up to 17% of infiltrating lymphocytes in carcinoma specimens, compared with under 2.5% in benign specimens. Urothelial carcinoma specimens had a median of approximately 5,300 T cells, fewer than the median of about 27,000 seen in benign specimens.

Note on this clone: There is no known antigen for this receptor. Base qualities were left out, and no much larger clone turns up one base away.

Specimens of bladder lesions were obtained during transurethral resection and kept at -80C. DNA was isolated from the bladder specimens obtained at transurethral resection. The CDR3 runs 14 amino acids, cysteine and phenylalanine included. Just CDR3 DNA is preserved here, 42 bases in frame from base 1. V loses 6 bases of germline sequence and J loses 0 bases, and the interval between the two ends is 14 bases. The CDR1 and CDR2 encoded by the germline V gene are SQVTM and ANQGSEA. The TCR beta chain CDR3 region was sequenced with the immunoSEQ assay. The original pipeline was this. For each specimen, the T-cell fraction, clonal dominance, and maximum TCR clone frequency were calculated. TCRdb re-hosts the immuneACCESS table, in-frame sequences only. Its copies lack some clones; in the studies checked, an unresolved V gene accounts for under half of them, and the cause for the rest is not known. V and J calls and clone size are as listed in that table; D and trimming were resolved from the DNA. For this sample there are about 9,000 clones; 58% appear just once. The ten largest clonotypes hold 25% to 40% of the sample.

The V and J genes are TRBV29-1 and TRBJ2-5; 6 matching bases give a weak D call of TRBD1. The sequencing sample was made of tumor-infiltrating cells from bladder cancer. This receptor was identified in a human donor with urothelial carcinoma. The bases read TGCAGCGTCTCCTCCGGGACACACCAAGAGACCCAGTACTTC. This gives the protein CSVSSGTHQETQYF.